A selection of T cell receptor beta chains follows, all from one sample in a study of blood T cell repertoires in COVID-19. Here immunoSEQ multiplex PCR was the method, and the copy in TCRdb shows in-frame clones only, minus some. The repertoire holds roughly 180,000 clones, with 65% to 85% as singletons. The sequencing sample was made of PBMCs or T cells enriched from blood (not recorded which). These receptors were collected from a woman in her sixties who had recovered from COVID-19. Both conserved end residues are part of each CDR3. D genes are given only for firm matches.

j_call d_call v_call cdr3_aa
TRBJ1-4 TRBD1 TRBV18 CASSLGQGANEKLFF
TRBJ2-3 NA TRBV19 CATQTLGDTQYF
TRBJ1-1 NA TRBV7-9 CASSLMRANTEAFF
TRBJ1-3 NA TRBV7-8 CASSLRGGRPSGNTIYF
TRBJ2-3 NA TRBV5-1 CASSLVPVQGTDTQYF
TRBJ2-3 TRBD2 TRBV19 CASSIDPTGGARDTQYF
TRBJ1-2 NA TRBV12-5 CASGLGLFYGYTF
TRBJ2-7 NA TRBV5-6 CASSREGGWYEQYF
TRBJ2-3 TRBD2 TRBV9 CASSVVAGRTDTQYF
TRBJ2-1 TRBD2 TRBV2 CASSERELAEPRRNEQFF
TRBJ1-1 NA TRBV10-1 CASSKDSLEAFF
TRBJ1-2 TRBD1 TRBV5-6 CASSYELGTAIGGYTF
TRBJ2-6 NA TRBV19 CASSIGKGVTGANVLTF
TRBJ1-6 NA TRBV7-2 CASSSPGLMSSYNSPLHF
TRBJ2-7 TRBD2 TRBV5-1 CASSSLPGGSGVRMEQYF
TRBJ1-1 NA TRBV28 CASTFGVKGGTEAFF
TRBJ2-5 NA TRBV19 CASSGAETQYF
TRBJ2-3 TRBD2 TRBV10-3 CAIRGGVAETSTDTQYF
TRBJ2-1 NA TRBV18 CASSPGQVDNEQFF
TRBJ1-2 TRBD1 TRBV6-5 CASSTWTDRVGGYTF
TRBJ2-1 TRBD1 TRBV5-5 CASSLQGVYNEQFF
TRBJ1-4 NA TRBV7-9 CASSIRVTTNEKLFF
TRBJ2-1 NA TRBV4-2 CASSQDKRLTDYNEQFF
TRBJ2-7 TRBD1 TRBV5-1 CASSFEGASSYEQYF
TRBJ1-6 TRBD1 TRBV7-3 CASSLGTGYNSPLHF
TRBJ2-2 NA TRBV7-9 CASSFLSTGELFF
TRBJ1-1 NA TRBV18 CASSPGPVGEAFF
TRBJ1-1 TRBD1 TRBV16 CASSPSTGYTEAFF
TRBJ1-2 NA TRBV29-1 CSVEDRNYGYTF
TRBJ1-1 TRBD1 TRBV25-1 CASSATGTAILEAFF
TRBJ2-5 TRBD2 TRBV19 CASSITSGGQETQYF
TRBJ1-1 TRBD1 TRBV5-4 CASYVQGDTEAFF
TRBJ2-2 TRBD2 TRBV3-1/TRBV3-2 CASSQVGLARSGELFF
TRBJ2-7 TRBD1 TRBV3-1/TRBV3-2 CASSQGGQGPYEQYF
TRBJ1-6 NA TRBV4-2 CASSQDRALSPLHF
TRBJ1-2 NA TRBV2 CASSEALNSDTF
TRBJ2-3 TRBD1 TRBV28 CASSSLTGGADTQYF